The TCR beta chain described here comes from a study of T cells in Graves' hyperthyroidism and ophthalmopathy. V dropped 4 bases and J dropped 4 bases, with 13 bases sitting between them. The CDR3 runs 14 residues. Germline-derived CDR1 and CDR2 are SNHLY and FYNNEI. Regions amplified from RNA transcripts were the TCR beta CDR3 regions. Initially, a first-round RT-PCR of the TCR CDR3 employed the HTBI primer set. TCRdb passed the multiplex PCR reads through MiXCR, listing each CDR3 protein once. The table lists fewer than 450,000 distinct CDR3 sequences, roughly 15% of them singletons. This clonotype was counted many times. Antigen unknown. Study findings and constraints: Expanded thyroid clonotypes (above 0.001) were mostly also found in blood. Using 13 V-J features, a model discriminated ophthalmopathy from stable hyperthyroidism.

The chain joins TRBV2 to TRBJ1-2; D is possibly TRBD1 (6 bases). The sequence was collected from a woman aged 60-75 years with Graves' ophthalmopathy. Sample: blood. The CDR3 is CASSGAGTTYGYTF. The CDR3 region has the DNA TGTGCCAGCAGTGGGGCCGGGACAACCTATGGCTACACCTTC. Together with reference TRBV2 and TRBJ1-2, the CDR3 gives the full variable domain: EPEVTQTPSHQVTQMGQEVILRCVPISNHLYFYWYRQILGQKVEFLVSFYNNEISEKSEIFDDQFSVERPDGSNFTLKIRSTKLEDSAMYFCASSGAGTTYGYTFGSGTRLTVV.